The 29 T cell receptor beta chains presented below share a single source sample, sequenced in a study of cytomegalovirus exposure and HLA in healthy donors. 60 Vbeta and 13 Jbeta primers were used in PCR. Assay used: immunoSEQ multiplex PCR; TCRdb lists only in-frame clones, some missing. The sample consists of nearly 95,000 clones, less than 8% of them appearing once. The sample comprised PBMCs. The receptor set was obtained from a man in his fifties or sixties in good health and CMV-seronegative.

The genes are TRBV7-3 and TRBJ2-1, with TRBD1 matching 8 bases. CDR3 length: 14 amino acids. CDR1 and CDR2 (germline): SGHTA, FQGTGA. The V gene end was trimmed by 5 bases and the J gene end by 5 bases; junction bases not matched to a gene: 5. The DNA for the CDR3 is TGTGCCAGCAGCGAGGGACAGGAGGACAATGAGCAGTTCTTC. It translates to CASSEGQEDNEQFF.

The chain couples TRBV19 to TRBJ2-3; 8 bases map to TRBD2. Germline V lookup: CDR1 LNHDA, CDR2 SQIVND (reference sequence). The CDR3 is 17 amino acids. J was trimmed by 0 bases and V by 5 bases; bases with no gene match: 10. The CDR3 coding sequence is TGTGCCAGTAGTCCTCGGATACTAGCGGTTAGCACAGATACGCAGTATTTT. It is translated as CASSPRILAVSTDTQYF.

This clone has a handful of counts. This rearrangement joins TRBV28 to TRBJ2-7; D is possibly TRBD2 (6 bases). V was clipped by 8 bases and J by 3 bases, with 20 bases between them. There are 15 residues in the CDR3. CDR1 is MDHEN, CDR2 SYDVKM, per germline. CDR3 DNA: TGTGCCAGCGTCGAGGAGCGGGCCCCTTACTACGAGCAGTACTTC. This encodes CASVEERAPYYEQYF.

This chain connects TRBV7-2 to TRBJ1-1; D possibly corresponds to TRBD1 (5 bases). V lost 2 bases to trimming and J lost 3 bases, with 10 bases between them. This CDR3 region has 14 residues. The germline gives CDR1 SGHTA, CDR2 FQGNSA. The DNA for the CDR3 is TGTGCCAGCAGCTTAAAGGACAAAGACACTGAAGCTTTCTTT. Protein: CASSLKDKDTEAFF.

This clone occurred a few times. The chain is built from TRBV5-1 and TRBJ2-5, with a possible D match to TRBD1 (6 bases). The end of the DNA aligns better with TRBJ2-7, so the J call may be wrong. The CDR3 is 15 residues long. Germline V lookup: CDR1 SGHRS, CDR2 YFSETQ. DNA of the CDR3: TGCGCCAGCAGCCTCCCAGGGGCTTATACCTACGAGCAGTACTTC. Translation gives CASSLPGAYTYEQYF.

About this clone: A much larger clone sits a single nucleotide away, making a read error possible. The rearrangement joins TRBV12-1 to TRBJ2-1; the table names TRBD2, a call not compared with the DNA. TRBV12-1 is noted as a pseudogene. This CDR3 comprises 15 residues. The CDR3 loop is CASSPGLAGKNEQFF. The CDR3, as DNA: TGTGCCAGCAGCCCGGGACTAGCGGGAAAAAATGAGCAGTTCTTC.

The rearrangement uses TRBV28 and TRBJ2-1; TRBD2 is a possible D gene (5 bases). V was shortened by 2 bases and J by 6 bases, with 11 bases between the two germline ends. This CDR3 contains 14 residues. Germline V gene lookup returns CDR1 MDHEN and CDR2 SYDVKM. The CDR3 protein is CASSLNVGGNEQFF. Here the CDR3 DNA reads TGTGCCAGCAGTTTAAACGTAGGAGGCAATGAGCAGTTCTTC.

J is TRBJ1-4 and V is TRBV11-2, with 9 bases lining up with TRBD1. After removal of 1 base from V and 5 bases from J, the junction contained 2 bases not matched to a gene. This CDR3 is built from 15 residues. CDR1 is SGHAT, CDR2 FQNNGV, per germline. Here the CDR3 reads CASSLVGQGNEKLFF. CDR3 DNA sequence: TGTGCCAGCAGCTTAGTAGGACAGGGGAATGAAAAACTGTTTTTT.

This rearrangement joins TRBV9 to TRBJ2-3; no firm D call. The CDR3 length is 15 residues. Per the germline V gene, CDR1 is SGDLS and CDR2 is YYNGEE. Trimming removed 0 bases from V and 2 bases from J, with 10 bases in between. CDR3 residues: CASSVAIAYTDTQYF. CDR3 coding DNA: TGTGCCAGCAGCGTAGCTATTGCTTACACAGATACGCAGTATTTT.

V usage is TRBV5-8 and J usage is TRBJ2-3; TRBD1 matches at 9 bases. The CDR3 consists of 14 residues. Per germline, CDR1 SGHTS and CDR2 YDEGEE. V lost 2 bases, J lost 4 bases, and 2 bases stayed unmatched. The CDR3: CASSFDRGADTQYF. The CDR3 bases are TGTGCCAGCAGCTTTGACAGGGGGGCAGATACGCAGTATTTT.

The gene calls are TRBV9 and TRBJ2-5; D may be TRBD1 (6 bases). CDR3 length: 14 amino acids. V lost 3 bases and J 7 bases, leaving 16 bases between the germline ends. Germline loops: CDR1 SGDLS, CDR2 YYNGEE. CDR3 sequence reads: CASSEGVSVGTQYF. CDR3 coding DNA: TGTGCCAGCAGCGAGGGGGTGTCAGTCGGGACCCAGTACTTC.

This clone was counted between two and nine times. The chain combines TRBV4-1 with TRBJ2-7; 10 positions agree with TRBD1. The trim removed 1 base at V and 1 base at J, leaving 4 bases unmatched. The germline V gene has CDR1 MGHRA and CDR2 YSYEKL. This CDR3 contains 16 residues. CDR3 loop: CASSQGRDRGSYEQYF. The DNA for the CDR3 is TGCGCCAGCAGCCAAGGCCGGGACAGGGGTTCCTACGAGCAGTACTTC.

This clone has just a few counts. V is TRBV28 and J is TRBJ1-5; 8 positions match TRBD1. CDR3 size: 15 residues. V gave up 5 bases and J gave up 5 bases; unmatched junction bases: 8. CDR1 and CDR2 (germline): MDHEN, SYDVKM. CDR3 in amino acids: CASSIGQGLDQPQHF. CDR3 DNA sequence: TGTGCCAGCAGTATCGGACAGGGTTTAGATCAGCCCCAGCATTTT.

CDR3 region: CAISEEMRGNEQYF. The DNA of the CDR3 is TGTGCCATCAGTGAGGAAATGCGGGGGAACGAGCAGTACTTC. This chain joins TRBV10-3 and TRBJ2-7; 7 nucleotides align to TRBD2. V was pared by 2 bases and J by 5 bases, with 6 bases of the junction left unmatched. Germline assignment: CDR1 ENHRY and CDR2 SYGVKD. The CDR3 is made up of 14 amino acids.

The CDR3: CASLPAGGERAFF. In nucleotides, the CDR3 is TGTGCCAGCCTCCCAGCGGGGGGTGAACGAGCTTTCTTT. The chain uses TRBV7-9 and TRBJ1-1; D possibly corresponds to TRBD1 (5 bases). This CDR3 contains 13 residues. V was cut by 8 bases and J by 10 bases, with 20 bases left in between. Germline CDR1 is SEHNR and CDR2 is FQNEAQ (reference sequence).

This clone has a handful of counts. The V and J genes are TRBV28 and TRBJ2-3; weak D call: TRBD1 (6 bases). Germline V gene lookup returns CDR1 MDHEN and CDR2 SYDVKM. The CDR3 sequence is 15 residues long. Between the trimmed V and J ends, which lost 5 bases and 0 bases, there was a span of 12 bases. In nucleotides, the CDR3 is TGTGCCAGCAGTCCCGGACAGATCAGCACAGATACGCAGTATTTT. This sequence encodes CASSPGQISTDTQYF.

The chain joins TRBV28 to TRBJ1-2; 9 nucleotides agree with TRBD1. The germline gives CDR1 MDHEN, CDR2 SYDVKM. V gave up 3 bases and J gave up 8 bases; unmatched junction bases: 4. The CDR3 is 13 amino acids. CDR3 in DNA: TGTGCCAGCAGTTTGGACAGGGGTGGGGGCTACACCTTC. It yields the protein CASSLDRGGGYTF.

This clone showed up just a few times. The CDR3 loop reads CAWSISLTGGELFF. DNA of the CDR3: TGTGCCTGGAGTATTAGCCTAACGGGCGGGGAGCTGTTTTTT. The chain links TRBV30 to TRBJ2-2; D remains unclear. Germline values: CDR1 GTSNPN, CDR2 SVGIG (reference sequence). The CDR3 is made up of 14 amino acids. Trimming took 2 bases from V and 7 from J, leaving 14 bases between them. Complete variable domain (other parts from reference TRBV30 and TRBJ2-2): SQTIHQWPATLVQPVGSPLSLECTVEGTSNPNLYWYRQAAGRGLQLLFYSVGIGQISSEVPQNLSASRPQDRQFILSSKKLLLSDSGFYLCAWSISLTGGELFFGEGSRLTVL.

The gene calls are TRBV19 and TRBJ2-7, with 9 bases lining up with TRBD1. V lost 6 bases, J lost 1 base, and 7 bases stayed unmatched. Germline values: CDR1 LNHDA, CDR2 SQIVND (reference sequence). The CDR3 runs 15 residues. The DNA of the CDR3 is TGTGCCAGTAGACGACAGGGGGGAGCTTCCTACGAGCAGTACTTC. Translated: CASRRQGGASYEQYF.

This chain uses TRBV5-1 with TRBJ1-3; D not resolved. Trimming left V 5 bases short and J 4 bases short, with 16 bases between. This CDR3 is built from 15 residues. Per germline, CDR1 SGHRS and CDR2 YFSETQ. The CDR3 loop reads CASRVEPTGGNTIYF. In DNA, the CDR3 is TGCGCCAGCAGGGTCGAGCCGACGGGAGGAAACACCATATATTTT.

J is TRBJ1-4 and V is TRBV2; 7 nucleotides agree with TRBD1. CDR3 length equals 13 residues. Unmatched junction bases numbered 4, after V lost 4 bases and J lost 8 bases. Germline lookup yields CDR1 SNHLY and CDR2 FYNNEI. The CDR3 region is CASSGQGGEKLFF. In DNA, the CDR3 is TGTGCCAGCAGTGGACAGGGTGGGGAAAAACTGTTTTTT.

This clone was seen a few times. V gene TRBV6-5 combines with J gene TRBJ2-7; 8 positions match TRBD1. Germline V gives CDR1 MNHEY, CDR2 SVGAGI. The trim removed 6 bases at V and 2 bases at J, leaving 6 bases unmatched. The CDR3 covers 14 residues. This CDR3 is CASRSDRGTYEQYF. As DNA, the CDR3 is TGTGCCAGCAGGTCTGACAGGGGAACCTACGAGCAGTACTTC.

The chain is built from TRBV2 and TRBJ2-7; D may be TRBD1 (5 bases). The CDR3 runs 15 residues. The V and J ends lost 2 bases and 0 bases respectively, with 11 bases between them. In germline, CDR1 is SNHLY, CDR2 FYNNEI. CDR3 region: CASSETGLSSYEQYF. Written as DNA, the CDR3 is TGTGCCAGCAGTGAAACAGGCCTGAGCTCCTACGAGCAGTACTTC. Full variable domain (rest looked up from reference TRBV2 and TRBJ2-7): EPEVTQTPSHQVTQMGQEVILRCVPISNHLYFYWYRQILGQKVEFLVSFYNNEISEKSEIFDDQFSVERPDGSNFTLKIRSTKLEDSAMYFCASSETGLSSYEQYFGPGTRLTVT.

The V call is TRBV5-1, the J call TRBJ2-3, with D possibly matching TRBD1 (5 bases). Germline V CDR1 and CDR2: SGHRS, YFSETQ. The CDR3 is 15 residues long. Trimming took 5 bases from V and 2 from J, leaving 15 bases between them. The CDR3 reads CASRRQPLDTDTQYF. CDR3 coding DNA: TGCGCCAGCAGAAGACAGCCTCTTGACACAGATACGCAGTATTTT.

A note on this clone: Relative to the germline gene, one junction end is altered; a read error may explain this. J is TRBJ1-1 and V is TRBV10-3; D might be TRBD1 (5 bases). The CDR3 spans 11 residues. The germline V gene encodes CDR1 ENHRY and CDR2 SYGVKD. This CDR3 is CATSSQGGLFF. The CDR3 DNA sequence: TGTGCCACCTCATCCCAGGGTGGCCTTTTTTTT.

This clone was seen only a few times. The chain has TRBV28 and TRBJ1-6; tentative D call: TRBD1 (6 bases). Per the germline V gene, CDR1 is MDHEN and CDR2 is SYDVKM. The CDR3 contains 15 residues. V gave up 5 bases and J gave up 11 bases, with 19 bases separating them. CDR3 coding DNA: TGTGCCAGCAGTCCTTCGACAGGCCCCCAGGCACCCCTCCACTTT. Its translation is CASSPSTGPQAPLHF.

The rearrangement uses TRBV5-1 and TRBJ2-5, with a possible D match to TRBD1 (5 bases). The last part of the DNA fits TRBJ2-7 better; the J call may be wrong. Germline V gives CDR1 SGHRS, CDR2 YFSETQ. This CDR3 spans 12 amino acids. The CDR3 loop reads CASSFTGYEQYF. CDR3 nucleotide sequence: TGCGCCAGCAGCTTCACAGGCTACGAGCAGTACTTC.

This clone came up a few times. This rearrangement joins TRBV7-3 to TRBJ2-7; a weak D match, TRBD2 (5 bases). Germline loops: CDR1 SGHTA, CDR2 FQGTGA. Trimming took 5 bases from V and 5 from J, leaving 22 bases between them. The CDR3 has 16 amino acids. This CDR3 reads CASSPKGSGGKHEQYF. CDR3 coding DNA: TGTGCCAGCAGCCCCAAGGGAAGCGGTGGAAAGCACGAGCAGTACTTC.

This clone was observed a handful of times. The chain links TRBV7-2 to TRBJ2-1; TRBD1 matches at 11 bases. Looked up from germline, CDR1 is SGHTA and CDR2 is FQGNSA. V trimming: 1 base; J trimming: 6 bases; junction bases outside the gene matches: 5. This CDR3 has 16 residues. The CDR3 region has the DNA TGTGCCAGCAGCTTAGGGATAGGGACAGGGGGCAATGAGCAGTTCTTC. Its translation is CASSLGIGTGGNEQFF.